The sequence of this TCR beta chain was determined in a study of blood T cell repertoires in COVID-19. Overall study context: Both acute and convalescent COVID-19 samples were obtained from the United States, Italy and Spain. Sample material is recorded as cDNA or gDNA derived from T cells, B-cell-depleted T cells, or PBMCs.

Germline V gene sequence: CDR1 SNHLY, CDR2 FYNNEI. The CDR3 runs to 18 residues. Unmatched junction bases numbered 15, after V lost 5 bases and J lost 3 bases. Original handling: Reference gene primer amplification gave nucleated cell count estimates. Clones were read by immunoSEQ multiplex PCR, and TCRdb kept only the in-frame ones, dropping some. V, J and clone size derive from that table, while D and trimming were established from the DNA sequence. This sample has 150,000 or so clones, with 85% to 90% found just once. Sequences were obtained from peripheral blood. This clonotype was obtained from an older woman with acute or convalescent COVID-19. This rearrangement joins TRBV2 to TRBJ1-1, with 10 bases aligning to TRBD1. The DNA for the CDR3 is TGTGCCAGCAGTAATTTCCGACAGGGGGCGAGTGGGGACACTGAAGCTTTCTTT. It yields the protein CASSNFRQGASGDTEAFF.